This TCR beta chain stems from a study of T cells in localized non-small cell lung cancer. The study, taken as a whole, reports: Compared with tumor, uninvolved adjacent lung displayed greater T cell clonality, ranking highest overall. Patients showing higher blood T cell density tended to see longer overall survival.

CDR3 length equals 12 residues. Per germline, CDR1 MDHEN and CDR2 SYDVKM. Trimming removed 3 bases from V and 7 bases from J; junction bases left unmatched: 2. Profiled with immunoSEQ multiplex PCR; TCRdb holds only in-frame clones, not every one. The sample has approximately 63,000 clones, approximately 90% seen once. On this clone: The antigen is not known.

Source: peripheral blood, taken before any cancer treatment. The chain combines TRBV28 with TRBJ1-1; 7 nucleotides line up with TRBD1. The source is a man between 40 and 75 years old with stage I squamous cell lung carcinoma. CDR3 DNA: TGTGCCAGCAGTTTCGGGGACAGTGAAGCTTTCTTT. Translated: CASSFGDSEAFF.